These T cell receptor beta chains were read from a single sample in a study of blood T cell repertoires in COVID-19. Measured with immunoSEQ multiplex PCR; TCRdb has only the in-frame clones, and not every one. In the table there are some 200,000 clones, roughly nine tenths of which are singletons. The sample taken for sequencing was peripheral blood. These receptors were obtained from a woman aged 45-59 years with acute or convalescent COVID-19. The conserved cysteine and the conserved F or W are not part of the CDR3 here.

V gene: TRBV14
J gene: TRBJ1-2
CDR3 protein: ASSPTGIFSVDGYT

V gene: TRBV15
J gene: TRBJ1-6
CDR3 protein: ATRQDYNSPLH

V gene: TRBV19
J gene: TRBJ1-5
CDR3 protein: ASRRGTGVNQPQH

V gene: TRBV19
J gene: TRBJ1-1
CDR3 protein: ASGGRGVMAEAF

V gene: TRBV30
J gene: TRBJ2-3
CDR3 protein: AWSGSGNTQY

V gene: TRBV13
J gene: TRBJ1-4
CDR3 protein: ASSRPGDRNEKLF

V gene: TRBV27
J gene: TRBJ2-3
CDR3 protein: ASSSVLADTQY

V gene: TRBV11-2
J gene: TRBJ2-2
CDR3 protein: ASSLALMPNANTGELF

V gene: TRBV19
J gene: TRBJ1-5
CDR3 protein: ASNGGTGGRGQPQH

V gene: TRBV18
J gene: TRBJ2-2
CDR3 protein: ASSPPAGGEWTGELF

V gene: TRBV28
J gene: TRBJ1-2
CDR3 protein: ASSLAGALYGYT

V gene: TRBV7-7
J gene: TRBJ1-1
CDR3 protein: ASSLTQGSRAF

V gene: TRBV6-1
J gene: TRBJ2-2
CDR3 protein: ASSELRGKEAGELF

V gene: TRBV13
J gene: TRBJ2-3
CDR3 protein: ASSLWRGGPGDTQY

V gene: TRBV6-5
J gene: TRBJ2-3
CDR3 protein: ASSYVPDSSTDTQY

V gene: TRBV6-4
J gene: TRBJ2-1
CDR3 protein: ASNTTREKHNEQF

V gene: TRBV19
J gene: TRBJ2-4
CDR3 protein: ASAGTSGGLIQY

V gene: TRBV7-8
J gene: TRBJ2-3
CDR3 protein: ASSRRDRGTDTQY

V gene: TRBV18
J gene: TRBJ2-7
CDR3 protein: ASSPNRGDPYEQY

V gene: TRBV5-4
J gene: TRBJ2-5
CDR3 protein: ASSLNNQETQY

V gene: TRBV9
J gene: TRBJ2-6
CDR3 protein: ASSLSGTGTGANVLT

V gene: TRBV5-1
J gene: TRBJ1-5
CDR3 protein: ASSLEAGQNQPQH

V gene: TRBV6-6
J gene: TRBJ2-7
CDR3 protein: ASSSGLAGESY

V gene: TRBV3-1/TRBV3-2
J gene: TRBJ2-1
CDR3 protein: ASRTSGGYNEQF

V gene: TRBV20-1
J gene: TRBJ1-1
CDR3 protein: SASGQGASEAF

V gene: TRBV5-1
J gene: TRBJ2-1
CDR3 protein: ASSLPSGPNEQF

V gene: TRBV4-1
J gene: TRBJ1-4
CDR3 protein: ASSQSFGNRGNEKLF

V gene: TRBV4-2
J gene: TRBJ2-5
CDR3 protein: ASSQDRGGETQY

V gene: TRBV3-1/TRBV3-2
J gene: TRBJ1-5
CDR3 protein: ASSHPDRGRSNQPQH

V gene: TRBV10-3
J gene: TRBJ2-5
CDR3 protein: AITGDGETQY

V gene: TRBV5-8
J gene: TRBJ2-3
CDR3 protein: ASSLHTQY

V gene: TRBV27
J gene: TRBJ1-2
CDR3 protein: ASSLVDRGQGVT

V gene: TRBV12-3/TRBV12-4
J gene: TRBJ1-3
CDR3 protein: ASTKAGNTIY

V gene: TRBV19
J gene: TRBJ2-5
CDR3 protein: ASHPGTSGSGVQETQY

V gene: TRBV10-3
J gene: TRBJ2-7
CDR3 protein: ATQDSYEQY

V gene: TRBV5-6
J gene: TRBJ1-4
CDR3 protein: ASSSQGIEKLF

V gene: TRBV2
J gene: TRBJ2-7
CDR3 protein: ASRPGFSSYEQY

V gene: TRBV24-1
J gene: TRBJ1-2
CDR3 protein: ATSDSSRRGYGYT

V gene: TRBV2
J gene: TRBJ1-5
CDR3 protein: ASSDDRTSQPQH

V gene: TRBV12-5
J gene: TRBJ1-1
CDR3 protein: ASGLGENTEAF

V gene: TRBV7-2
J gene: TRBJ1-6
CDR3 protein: ASSLGVARNNSPLH

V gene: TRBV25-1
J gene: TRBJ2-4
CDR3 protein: ASKESIQY

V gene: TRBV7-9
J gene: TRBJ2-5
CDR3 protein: ASSLAGAVKTQY

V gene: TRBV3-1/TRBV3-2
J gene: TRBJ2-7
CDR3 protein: ASSQGFGGAYEQY

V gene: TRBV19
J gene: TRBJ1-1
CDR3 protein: ASSTTVNTEAF

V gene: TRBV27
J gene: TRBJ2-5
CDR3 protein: ASRLHPSGQETQY

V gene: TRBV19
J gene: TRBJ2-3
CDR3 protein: ASSIGYQGRLTDTQY

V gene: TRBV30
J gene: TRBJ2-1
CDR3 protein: AWTHQGGPYNEQF

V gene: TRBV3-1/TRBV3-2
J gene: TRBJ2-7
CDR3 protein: ASRQPGQGNEQY